Each of the 25 T cell receptor beta chains below was sequenced from the same sample in a study of prognosis after radiotherapy for stage I lung cancer. Amplification of TCR beta CDR3 from genomic DNA used two-round multiplex PCR. Every TRBV and TRBJ gene had its own specific primer in first-round PCR. One entry per CDR3 protein results from TCRdb running MiXCR on the multiplex PCR reads. Of 50,000 to 75,000 distinct CDR3 sequences listed, about 25% are singletons. The sequences come from PBMCs, collected before or after stereotactic body radiation therapy (not recorded which). The receptors shown here come from a donor of 50 years or more with non-small cell lung cancer.

This clonotype turned up a few times. The V call is TRBV20-1, the J call TRBJ2-5, with D perhaps given as TRBD1 or TRBD2 (5 bases each). The CDR3 extends over 15 amino acids. The germline V gene has CDR1 DFQATT and CDR2 SNEGSKA (reference sequence). V was cut by 4 bases and J by 7 bases, with 22 bases left in between. The CDR3 loop is CSAKIGAAQFGTQYF. For the CDR3, the DNA is TGCAGTGCTAAGATCGGGGCGGCACAGTTTGGGACCCAGTACTTC.

The table lists this clonotype with a count of one. Since a far larger clone is one base different, this is likely a read error. This rearrangement joins TRBV6-5 to TRBJ1-1; a possible D gene is TRBD1 (5 bases). The CDR3 consists of 14 residues. Germline V gives CDR1 MNHEY, CDR2 SVGAGI. The CDR3 region has the DNA TGTGCAGCAGATGGGGGGATCTGGAACACTGAAGCTTTCTTT. Its protein is CAADGGIWNTEAFF.

The chain joins TRBV5-4 to TRBJ2-7, with 8 bases lining up with TRBD2. The germline V gene has CDR1 SGHNT and CDR2 YYREEE (reference sequence). CDR3 length: 13 residues. After removal of 3 bases from V and 3 bases from J, the junction contained 2 bases not matched to a gene. The DNA of the CDR3 is TGTGCCAGCAGCTCGGCGGGGGGCTACGAGCAGTACTTC. It encodes CASSSAGGYEQYF.

The table lists this clonotype with many counts. The rearrangement joins TRBV7-2 to TRBJ2-1; D may be TRBD1 or TRBD2 (5 bases each). Trimming took off 2 bases at V and 8 bases at J, with 16 bases between the two ends. CDR3 length: 15 residues. Germline V lookup: CDR1 SGHTA, CDR2 FQGNSA. The CDR3 is CASSLSVGDWDEQFF. DNA for the CDR3: TGTGCCAGCAGCTTATCGGTGGGGGATTGGGATGAGCAGTTCTTC.

V usage is TRBV9 and J usage is TRBJ1-1; 8 bases match TRBD1. The CDR3 length is 13 residues. J lost 4 bases, V lost 3 bases, and 2 bases had no gene match. Germline V gene lookup returns CDR1 SGDLS and CDR2 YYNGEE. CDR3 sequence (DNA): TGTGCCAGCAGCGAGACAGGGGTCACTGAAGCTTTCTTT. Residues: CASSETGVTEAFF.

V usage is TRBV30 and J usage is TRBJ1-3, with TRBD1 identical over 8 bases. V lost 7 bases to trimming and J lost 4 bases; unmatched junction nucleotides: 12. CDR1 GTSNPN and CDR2 SVGIG come from the germline V gene (reference sequence). The CDR3 has 15 amino acids. The CDR3 loop is CAFSGGQVGGNTIYF. As DNA, the CDR3 is TGTGCCTTTAGTGGGGGACAGGTAGGGGGAAACACCATATATTTT. Looking up the rest from reference TRBV30 and TRBJ1-3 gives the full variable domain: SQTIHQWPATLVQPVGSPLSLECTVEGTSNPNLYWYRQAAGRGLQLLFYSVGIGQISSEVPQNLSASRPQDRQFILSSKKLLLSDSGFYLCAFSGGQVGGNTIYFGEGSWLTVV.

This clonotype was recorded many times. The chain recombines TRBV28 with TRBJ1-5, with 8 bases aligning to TRBD1. This CDR3 has 13 residues. Germline assignment: CDR1 MDHEN and CDR2 SYDVKM. V lost 9 bases and J lost 7; bases outside the gene matches: 8. The CDR3 sequence: CASRQGWGQPQHF. CDR3 sequence (DNA): TGTGCCAGTCGACAGGGGTGGGGGCAGCCCCAGCATTTT. The variable domain in full, completed from reference TRBV28 and TRBJ1-5, reads DVKVTQSSRYLVKRTGEKVFLECVQDMDHENMFWYRQDPGLGLRLIYFSYDVKMKEKGDIPEGYSVSREKKERFSLILESASTNQTSMYLCASRQGWGQPQHFGDGTRLSIL.

About this clonotype: The likely explanation is a read error, given a far larger clone one base away. The chain joins TRBV6-1 to TRBJ2-7; no clear D gene. Trimming shortened V by 3 bases and J by 1 base, and 19 bases separated the two germline ends. Germline V lookup: CDR1 MNHNS, CDR2 SASEGT. This CDR3 spans 17 amino acids. CDR3 DNA sequence: TGTGCCAGCAGTGACCTCCCACGGAAGTTCGAATCCTACGAGCAGTACTTC. This codes for CASSDLPRKFESYEQYF.

This clonotype was recorded many times. This sequence joins TRBV6-5 and TRBJ1-2; 10 positions match TRBD1. Trimming cost V 0 bases and J 4 bases; bases outside gene matches: 5. This CDR3 spans 16 amino acids. Germline CDR1 and CDR2: MNHEY and SVGAGI. The CDR3 here is CASSYSRTGGSYGYTF. The CDR3 DNA reads as TGTGCCAGCAGTTACTCACGGACAGGGGGGAGCTATGGCTACACCTTC.

At least ten counts were recorded for this clonotype. The V call is TRBV3-1, the J call TRBJ2-3, with 10 bases lining up with TRBD2. CDR1 is LGHDT, CDR2 YNNKEL, per germline (reference sequence). Trimming took 6 bases from V and 0 from J; bases not matched to a gene: 6. The CDR3 consists of 16 residues. Written as DNA, the CDR3 is TGTGCCAGCAGGGGGGAGACTAGCGGGAGCACAGATACGCAGTATTTT. This encodes CASRGETSGSTDTQYF.

This clonotype has a count of ten or more. The V and J genes are TRBV2 and TRBJ1-2; D might be TRBD1 (5 bases). Germline lookup yields CDR1 SNHLY and CDR2 FYNNEI. The length of the CDR3 is 14 residues. Trimming pared 2 bases from V and 6 bases from J, leaving 13 bases between. The CDR3 DNA follows: TGTGCCAGCAGTGAATCAGATTTAGGGGATGGCTACACCTTC. It codes for CASSESDLGDGYTF.

This clonotype was picked up many times. The rearrangement joins TRBV18 to TRBJ2-3; 9 nucleotides match TRBD2. This CDR3 is built from 17 residues. Unmatched junction bases numbered 8, after V lost 0 bases and J lost 4 bases. In germline, CDR1 is KGHSH, CDR2 LQKENI. In DNA form, the CDR3 reads TGTGCCAGCTCACCACCGGGGAAGGGGACTAGCTCAGATACGCAGTATTTT. Amino acids: CASSPPGKGTSSDTQYF.

Details on this clonotype: Since a far larger clone is one base different, this is likely a read error. The J gene is TRBJ2-2, the V gene TRBV6-4; tentative D call: TRBD2 (7 bases). V gave up 10 bases and J gave up 0 bases, with 15 bases separating them. This CDR3 has 15 amino acids. The germline V gene encodes CDR1 MRHNA and CDR2 SNTAGT. The CDR3 DNA reads TGTGCCATCAAGGGGGGAGGGGCGAACACCGGGGAGCTGTTTTTT. This encodes CAIKGGGANTGELFF.

In its sample, this clonotype was seen many times. The V gene is TRBV19, the J gene TRBJ1-5; the D is unclear. Germline loops: CDR1 LNHDA, CDR2 SQIVND (reference sequence). V lost 3 bases and J lost 9, with 9 bases in between. This CDR3 region has 12 residues. The chain's CDR3 is CASSIILGPQHF. CDR3 nucleotides: TGTGCCAGTAGTATTATTCTGGGGCCCCAGCATTTT.

Turning to this clonotype: It may be a read error: a sequence one base away is much more abundant. This chain uses TRBV4-1 with TRBJ2-7; D remains ambiguous. The CDR3 runs 16 residues. Per the germline V gene, CDR1 is MGHRA and CDR2 is YSYEKL. The CDR3 loop is CASSEETHPPLYEQYF. Written as DNA, the CDR3 is TGCGCCAGCAGCGAAGAGACCCATCCGCCCCTCTACGAGCAGTACTTC.

About this clonotype: Because the CDR3 is missing its conserved closing phenylalanine or tryptophan, this is likely a read error. The chain carries TRBV6-9 and TRBJ2-1; 11 nucleotides agree with TRBD2. Germline CDR1 MNHGY, CDR2 SVAAGI. CDR3 size: 17 residues. CDR3 region: CVSSPLPGTSGYNEQFL. Written as DNA, the CDR3 is TGTGTCAGCAGCCCCCTCCCCGGGACTAGCGGCTACAATGAGCAGTTCTTG.

For this clonotype: A far larger clone is only one base removed, so a read error is likely. This chain connects TRBV6-2 or TRBV6-3 to TRBJ2-2, with D perhaps matching TRBD1 or TRBD2 (5 bases each). V shed 5 bases and J shed 6 bases, with 13 bases lying between them. This CDR3 is built from 14 residues. Per germline, CDR1 MNHEY and CDR2 SVGEGT. The CDR3 loop reads CASSPGTVSGELFF. Here the CDR3 DNA reads TGTGCCAGCAGTCCAGGGACGGTTTCCGGGGAGCTGTTTTTT.

This chain joins TRBV6-1 and TRBJ2-7, with 12 nucleotides matching TRBD1. The ends lost 6 bases at V and 10 bases at J; junction bases unmatched: 7. Germline V gene lookup returns CDR1 MNHNS and CDR2 SASEGT. The CDR3 contains 13 residues. CDR3 in DNA: TGTGCCAGCAGGTCGGGACAGGGGGCCTACCAGTACTTC. This gives the protein CASRSGQGAYQYF.

This clonotype was detected only a few times. This may arise from a read error, as a much more abundant clone is one base away. The V gene is TRBV2, the J gene TRBJ2-2; perhaps TRBD2 as D (5 bases). The germline V gene encodes CDR1 SNHLY and CDR2 FYNNEI. This CDR3 spans 13 amino acids. CDR3 in DNA: TGTGCCAGCAGGGGAGACAACACCGGGGAGCTGGTTTTT. It codes for CASRGDNTGELVF.

This clonotype has ten or more counts. The rearrangement links TRBV12-3 or TRBV12-4 to TRBJ2-1; weak D call: TRBD1 (5 bases). The V end lost 3 bases, the J end lost 12 bases, and 12 bases lay between the germline ends. CDR3 length: 12 residues. As DNA, the CDR3 is TGTGCCAGCAGTTTCCAGGGAAGACTGCAGTTCTTC. It codes for CASSFQGRLQFF.

The sample holds many counts of this clonotype. J is TRBJ2-1 and V is TRBV7-2, with 9 nucleotides matching TRBD2. The CDR3 is made up of 15 amino acids. J gave up 4 bases and V 1 base, and 2 bases lay outside the gene matches. Germline CDR1 SGHTA, CDR2 FQGNSA. CDR3 in amino acids: CASSLVAGEYNEQFF. The CDR3 DNA follows: TGTGCCAGCAGCTTAGTAGCGGGAGAATACAATGAGCAGTTCTTC.

This clonotype was seen once. A far bigger clonotype differs at one base, so this is likely a read error. The chain carries TRBV7-3 and TRBJ2-5; 13 nucleotides align to TRBD2. The CDR3 runs to 15 residues. The trim removed 5 bases at V and 11 bases at J, leaving 11 bases unmatched. Per the germline V gene, CDR1 is SGHTA and CDR2 is FQGTGA. The CDR3 sequence: CASSPQGLAGNEQYF. CDR3 DNA: TGTGCCAGCAGCCCTCAGGGACTAGCGGGGAATGAGCAGTACTTC.

Details on this clonotype: Only one base separates this from a far larger clonotype, so it likely reflects a read error. The CDR3 reads CASSSGHRDEQFF. CDR3 bases: TGTGCCAGCAGCTCCGGGCACAGGGATGAGCAGTTCTTC. The chain carries TRBV7-9 and TRBJ2-1; perhaps TRBD1 as D (6 bases). The V gene lost 4 bases and the J gene lost 8 bases, with 12 bases spanning the gap. Germline values: CDR1 SEHNR, CDR2 FQNEAQ (reference sequence). The length of the CDR3 is 13 residues.

This clonotype was counted many times. The rearrangement uses TRBV27 and TRBJ2-7; 7 bases align to TRBD1. In germline, CDR1 is MNHEY, CDR2 SMNVEV (reference sequence). This CDR3 contains 15 residues. The V segment lost 6 bases and the J segment 0 bases; nucleotides outside the gene matches: 8. The chain's CDR3 is CASSPIRGSSYEQYF. The CDR3 DNA reads TGTGCCAGCAGCCCGATCAGGGGGAGCTCCTACGAGCAGTACTTC.

As for this clonotype: The junction and the germline gene differ at one end; a read error may be behind it. This chain links TRBV2 with TRBJ1-6; D gene uncertain. Germline assignment: CDR1 SNHLY and CDR2 FYNNEI. The CDR3 length is 16 residues. The CDR3 bases are TGTGCCAGCAGTGAAGCCGGCCCCCAAGTGAATTCACGCCTCCACTTT. This encodes CASSEAGPQVNSRLHF.